This TCR beta chain was captured in a study of T cells in Graves' hyperthyroidism and ophthalmopathy. This clonotype was observed many times. The CDR3 spans 15 residues. The germline V gene encodes CDR1 MNHNS and CDR2 SASEGT. The V end lost 6 bases, the J end lost 1 base, and 16 bases lay between the germline ends. TCR beta CDR3 sequences were amplified from RNA transcripts. The HTBI primer set drove a first-round RT-PCR of the TCR CDR3. TCRdb reanalysed the multiplex PCR reads using MiXCR and keeps one entry per CDR3 protein. Among approximately 400,000 distinct CDR3 sequences listed, just under 15% were seen once.

The source material was blood. This clonotype was sampled from a woman in her thirties with Graves' hyperthyroidism. The genes are TRBV6-1 and TRBJ2-7; a weak D match, TRBD2 (6 bases). The CDR3 spells CASSPSFGGSYEQYF. The DNA for the CDR3 is TGTGCCAGCAGCCCGTCTTTCGGGGGTTCCTACGAGCAGTACTTC.